These T cell receptor beta chains were read from a single sample in a study of radiotherapy plus CTLA-4 blockade in lung cancer. The data were produced by immunoSEQ multiplex PCR, yet TCRdb's version contains in-frame clones alone and is incomplete. The sample includes approximately 85,000 clones, approximately 86% of them seen just once. The sample here was peripheral blood, taken from a patient treated with radiotherapy plus ipilimumab. The source is a human donor with non-small cell lung cancer who had a partial response to radiotherapy plus ipilimumab. The CDR3 runs from the conserved cysteine through the conserved F or W. Each record gives: V gene, J gene, clone size, D gene, CDR3 protein, CDR3 DNA. The D gene is left open where the match is weak. Some rows have no size entry. The others give once, few or many, or a class for an expanded clone.

>TRBV5-4|TRBJ2-2|NA|TRBD2
CASGAGNTGELFF
TGTGCCAGTGGAGCGGGAAACACCGGGGAGCTGTTTTTT
>TRBV7-3|TRBJ2-1|NA|NA
CASSPDSTDNEQFF
TGTGCCAGCAGCCCCGACAGTACGGACAATGAGCAGTTCTTC
>TRBV7-9|TRBJ1-5|NA|NA
CASSLSGNKGNQPQHF
TGTGCCAGCAGCTTATCAGGGAACAAGGGCAATCAGCCCCAGCATTTT
>TRBV2|TRBJ1-6|NA|TRBD1
CASKSTGKRSPLHF
TGTGCCAGCAAGTCGACAGGGAAGAGGTCACCCCTCCACTTT
>TRBV2|TRBJ1-5|NA|NA
CASDPGTNYQPQHF
TGTGCCAGCGACCCCGGGACAAACTATCAGCCCCAGCATTTT
>TRBV19|TRBJ1-4|NA|NA
CARWEKLFF
TGTGCCAGATGGGAGAAACTGTTTTTT
>TRBV5-6|TRBJ2-7|NA|TRBD2
CASSRGLAGGPPYEQYF
TGTGCCAGCAGCCGAGGACTAGCGGGAGGGCCTCCCTACGAGCAGTACTTC
>TRBV7-9|TRBJ2-7|NA|NA
CASSFPPGGMDYEQYF
TGTGCCAGCAGCTTTCCTCCGGGCGGGATGGACTACGAGCAGTACTTC
>TRBV25-1|TRBJ2-5|once|NA
CASGGETQYF
TGTGCCAGCGGGGGGGAGACCCAGTACTTC
>TRBV2|TRBJ2-5|once|TRBD2
CASSEPSGGTQYF
TGTGCCAGCAGTGAGCCCAGCGGGGGGACCCAGTACTTC
>TRBV6-5|TRBJ2-1|NA|NA
CASSYSSFSYNEQFF
TGTGCCAGCAGTTACTCGTCATTTTCCTACAATGAGCAGTTCTTC
>TRBV29-1|TRBJ2-7|NA|TRBD2
CSVSGTSGRMDEQYF
TGCAGCGTTTCCGGGACTAGCGGGAGGATGGATGAGCAGTACTTC
>TRBV10-3|TRBJ2-3|NA|TRBD2
CAISTRLAGDVDTQYF
TGTGCCATCAGTACTAGACTAGCGGGAGATGTAGATACGCAGTATTTT
>TRBV18|TRBJ2-1|NA|TRBD1
CASSPGATGPFF
TGTGCCAGCTCACCAGGTGCGACAGGGCCGTTCTTC
>TRBV5-1|TRBJ2-1|NA|NA
CASSRTLLSLNEQFF
TGCGCCAGCTCTCGGACTCTCCTTTCCCTCAATGAGCAGTTCTTC
>TRBV30|TRBJ2-2|once|NA
CAWSVLGELFF
TGTGCCTGGAGTGTACTAGGGGAGCTGTTTTTT
>TRBV5-1|TRBJ2-1|NA|TRBD2
CASSAGTSGRNEQFF
TGCGCCAGCAGCGCCGGGACTAGCGGGAGGAATGAGCAGTTCTTC
>TRBV5-4|TRBJ2-2|NA|TRBD1
CASSLGQGVTGELFF
TGTGCCAGCAGCTTGGGACAGGGGGTCACCGGGGAGCTGTTTTTT
>TRBV19|TRBJ1-5|NA|TRBD1
CASSIRTGLINQPQHF
TGTGCCAGTAGTATCAGGACAGGGCTGATCAATCAGCCCCAGCATTTT
>TRBV30|TRBJ1-5|NA|NA
CAWSVLQKPQHF
TGTGCCTGGAGTGTACTCCAAAAGCCCCAGCATTTT
>TRBV28|TRBJ1-2|NA|NA
CASRPPVTGEGYGYTF
TGTGCCAGCAGACCCCCTGTGACGGGGGAAGGGTATGGCTACACCTTC
>TRBV11-2|TRBJ2-7|NA|NA
CASSLGRASYEQYF
TGTGCCAGCAGCTTGGGCAGGGCGTCCTACGAGCAGTACTTC
>TRBV5-4|TRBJ1-6|once|NA
CASSLEGRVGSPLHF
TGTGCCAGCAGCTTGGAAGGGAGGGTAGGTTCACCCCTCCACTTT
>TRBV27|TRBJ1-1|NA|TRBD1
CASSSAGGGRSEAFF
TGTGCCAGCAGTAGCGCAGGGGGCGGTCGGTCTGAAGCTTTCTTT
>TRBV6-5|TRBJ2-1|NA|NA
CASRQVNEQFF
TGTGCCAGCAGACAGGTCAATGAGCAGTTCTTC
>TRBV12-5|TRBJ2-7|NA|TRBD1
CASGLTDRGEQYF
TGTGCTAGTGGTTTAACGGACAGGGGCGAGCAGTACTTC
>TRBV19|TRBJ2-2|NA|NA
CATPGGGTANTGELFF
TGTGCCACCCCAGGCGGCGGGACGGCGAACACCGGGGAGCTGTTTTTT
>TRBV4-1|TRBJ1-2|NA|TRBD1
CASSQEETGAYGYTF
TGCGCCAGCAGCCAAGAGGAGACAGGGGCCTATGGCTACACCTTC
>TRBV5-1|TRBJ1-2|NA|NA
CASSLNRPNTGHDREFYTF
TGCGCCAGCAGCCTAAACCGCCCTAATACAGGGCACGACCGAGAGTTCTACACCTTC
>TRBV11-2|TRBJ1-1|NA|TRBD1
CASSPPGQGFFSEAFF
TGTGCCAGCAGCCCTCCGGGACAGGGTTTCTTTTCTGAAGCTTTCTTT
>TRBV27|TRBJ1-2|NA|NA
CASSLFGGYGYTF
TGTGCCAGCAGTTTATTCGGGGGCTATGGCTACACCTTC
>TRBV2|TRBJ1-4|NA|NA
CASSEGGIGEKLFF
TGTGCCAGCAGTGAGGGGGGAATTGGAGAAAAACTGTTTTTT
>TRBV7-2|TRBJ2-5|once|TRBD1
CASSRQGAHSETQYF
TGTGCCAGCAGCCGACAGGGGGCGCATTCGGAGACCCAGTACTTC
>TRBV6-5|TRBJ2-7|NA|TRBD2
CASSGSGSAQYF
TGTGCCAGCAGTGGTAGCGGGAGTGCGCAGTACTTC
>TRBV30|TRBJ1-1|NA|NA
CAWSTGSEAFF
TGTGCCTGGAGTACAGGGTCTGAAGCTTTCTTT